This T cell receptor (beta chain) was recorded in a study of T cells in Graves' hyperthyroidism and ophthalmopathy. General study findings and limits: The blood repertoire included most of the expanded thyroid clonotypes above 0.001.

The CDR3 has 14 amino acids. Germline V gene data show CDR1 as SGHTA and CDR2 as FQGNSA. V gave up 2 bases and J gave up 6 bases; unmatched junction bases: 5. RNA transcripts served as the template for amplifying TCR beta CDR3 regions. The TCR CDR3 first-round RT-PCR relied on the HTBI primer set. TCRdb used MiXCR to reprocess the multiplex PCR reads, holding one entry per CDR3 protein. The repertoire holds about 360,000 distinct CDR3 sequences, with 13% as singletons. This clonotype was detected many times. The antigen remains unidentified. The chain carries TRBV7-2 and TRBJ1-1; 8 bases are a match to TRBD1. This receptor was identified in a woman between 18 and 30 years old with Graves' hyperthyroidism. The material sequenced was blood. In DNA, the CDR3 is TGTGCCAGCAGCTTACAGGGGGCTAAAGCTGAAGCTTTCTTT. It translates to CASSLQGAKAEAFF.